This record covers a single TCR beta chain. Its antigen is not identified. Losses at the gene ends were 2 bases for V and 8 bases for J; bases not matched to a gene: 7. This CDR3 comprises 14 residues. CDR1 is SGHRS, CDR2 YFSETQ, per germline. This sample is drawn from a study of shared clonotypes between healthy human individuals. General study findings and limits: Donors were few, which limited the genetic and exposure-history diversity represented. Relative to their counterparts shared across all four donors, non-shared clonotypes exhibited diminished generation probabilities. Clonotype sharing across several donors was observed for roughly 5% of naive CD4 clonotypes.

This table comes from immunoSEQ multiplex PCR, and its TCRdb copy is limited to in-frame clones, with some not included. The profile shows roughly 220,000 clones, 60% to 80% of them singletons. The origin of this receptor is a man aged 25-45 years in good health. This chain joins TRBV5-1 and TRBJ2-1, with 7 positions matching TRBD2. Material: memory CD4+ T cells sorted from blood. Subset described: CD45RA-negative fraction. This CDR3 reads CASSFSGRGDEQFF. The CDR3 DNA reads TGCGCCAGCAGCTTCTCCGGACGGGGGGATGAGCAGTTCTTC.